This TCR beta chain was found in a study of blood T cells in healthy people across ages. Across the whole study: Per two T cells, about one barcoded beta molecule was captured through template switching.

A second 7 to 11 cycle PCR used barcoded and J-beta primers. Each CDR3 protein is one row after TCRdb ran MiXCR on the 5' RACE reads. The repertoire holds approximately 880,000 distinct CDR3 sequences, around 46% seen once, with around 15% in the top ten. CDR3 length: 14 amino acids. Germline trimming cut 7 bases from V and 1 base from J; bases unmatched to any gene: 6. Germline V gene data show CDR1 as ENHRY and CDR2 as SYGVKD. This receptor was taken from a man aged 25-40 years in good health. This rearrangement joins TRBV10-3 to TRBJ1-1; 7 bases fit TRBD1. Sequencing was carried out using blood. Written as DNA, the CDR3 is TGTGCCATCAAGGGCAGGGGGGAGAACACTGAAGCTTTCTTT. Translating it yields CAIKGRGENTEAFF.